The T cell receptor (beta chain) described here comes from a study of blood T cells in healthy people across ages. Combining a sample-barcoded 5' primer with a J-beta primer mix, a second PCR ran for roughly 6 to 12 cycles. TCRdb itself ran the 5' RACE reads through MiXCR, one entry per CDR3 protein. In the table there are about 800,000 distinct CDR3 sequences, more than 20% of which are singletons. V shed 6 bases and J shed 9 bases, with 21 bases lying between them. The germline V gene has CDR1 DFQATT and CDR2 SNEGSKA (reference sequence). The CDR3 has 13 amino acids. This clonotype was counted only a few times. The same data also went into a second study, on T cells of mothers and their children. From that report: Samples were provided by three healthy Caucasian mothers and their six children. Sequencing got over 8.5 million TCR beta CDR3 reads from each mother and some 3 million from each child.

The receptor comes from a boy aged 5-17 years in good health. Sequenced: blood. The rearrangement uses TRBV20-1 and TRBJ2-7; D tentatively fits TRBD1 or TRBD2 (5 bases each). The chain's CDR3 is CSANTGTEAAQYF. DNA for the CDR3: TGCAGTGCAAATACCGGGACCGAAGCCGCGCAGTACTTC.